These T cell receptor beta chains were read from a single sample in a study of T cell responses to AZD1222 COVID-19 vaccine. The table came from immunoSEQ multiplex PCR; TCRdb's copy has only in-frame clones and leaves some out. The sample contains around 99,000 clones, around 90% of which appear only once. The material sequenced was peripheral blood, taken on day 0 of AZD1222 vaccination. The receptors originated from an adult in good health. CDR3s include the opening cysteine and the closing phenylalanine or tryptophan. A D gene is named only where the DNA matches it firmly.

>-|TRBJ2-3|17|TRBV6-6
CASSPLARSLRTDTQYF
>-|TRBJ2-7|15|TRBV18
CASSPPKGGWNEQYF
>-|TRBJ1-6|16|TRBV4-1
CASSQVSILEYSPLHF
>TRBD2|TRBJ2-1|13|TRBV6-6
CAAGDYSYNEQFF
>TRBD2|TRBJ2-7|16|TRBV4-3
CASSQGGASGTYEQYF
>-|TRBJ2-5|15|TRBV5-8
CASSLQDAYQETQYF
>TRBD1|TRBJ1-6|16|TRBV5-4
CASSWGTGKNNSPLHF
>TRBD1|TRBJ1-1|12|TRBV27
CASSLGTGKAFF
>-|TRBJ1-2|13|TRBV7-2
CASTLGQTYGYTF
>TRBD1|TRBJ2-7|14|TRBV7-9
CASSSSGTGDGQYF
>-|TRBJ1-1|13|TRBV6-5
CASFGGAGFEAFF
>-|TRBJ1-6|14|TRBV6-5
CASRGGGYNSPLHF
>TRBD1|TRBJ1-2|16|TRBV19
CASSILPQGANYGYTF
>TRBD2|TRBJ2-1|15|TRBV19
CASSILAGGLDEQFF
>-|TRBJ2-1|14|TRBV7-8
CASSPTGRGSEQFF
>-|TRBJ2-2|14|TRBV4-3
CASSQAVSTGELFF
>-|TRBJ1-1|15|TRBV6-2/TRBV6-3
CASSYSFRGGTEAFF
>-|TRBJ1-2|9|TRBV20-1
CSARPSYTF
>-|TRBJ2-7|12|TRBV7-2
CASSHRVGEQYF
>-|TRBJ1-3|12|TRBV21-1
CASSKAGNTIYF
>TRBD2|TRBJ2-3|17|TRBV7-2
CASSFPSTSGSEDTQYF
>-|TRBJ1-2|15|TRBV7-9
CASSLIQGGNYGYTF
>-|TRBJ2-3|15|TRBV7-9
CASSLAGGPVDTQYF
>-|TRBJ1-4|20|TRBV5-5
CASSLVPRGPGSILNEKLFF